The 25 T cell receptor beta chains below all came from one sample that was sequenced in a study of cytomegalovirus exposure and HLA in healthy donors. Both 60 Vbeta primers and 13 Jbeta primers went into the PCR. Generated by immunoSEQ multiplex PCR, the TCRdb table keeps only in-frame clones and is missing some. The repertoire includes some 120,000 clones, 82% of them detected once, and approximately 10% sits in the top ten. The sequencing sample was made of PBMCs. The receptors shown here come from a male donor in good health and CMV-seropositive.

This clone was counted a few times. This sequence joins TRBV7-2 and TRBJ1-6; no definite D call. Germline loops: CDR1 SGHTA, CDR2 FQGNSA. The V end was cut by 4 bases, the J end by 10 bases, with 8 bases between. CDR3 length equals 12 residues. The CDR3 bases are TGTGCCAGCAGCTCCCTCGAGTCACCCCTCCACTTT. Translating it yields CASSSLESPLHF.

The chain uses TRBV13 and TRBJ2-3, with 9 nucleotides matching TRBD1. CDR3 length: 14 residues. Germline CDR1 reads PRHDT; CDR2 reads FYEKMQ (reference sequence). V dropped 4 bases and J dropped 9; count of bases not matched to a gene: 8. Written as DNA, the CDR3 is TGTGCCAGCAGCTCTATACAGGGGGCTGAGACGCAGTATTTT. This sequence encodes CASSSIQGAETQYF.

V gene TRBV7-9 combines with J gene TRBJ1-2; maybe TRBD1 (6 bases). This CDR3 contains 13 residues. The germline V gene encodes CDR1 SEHNR and CDR2 FQNEAQ (reference sequence). Trimming removed 6 bases at V and 8 bases at J, with 16 bases between. In DNA, the CDR3 is TGTGCCAGCAGTACTGACAGGTCGATCGGCTACACCTTC. Translated, it gives CASSTDRSIGYTF.

The V gene is TRBV19, the J gene TRBJ2-6, with unresolved D. CDR1 is LNHDA and CDR2 is SQIVND in the germline V gene (reference sequence). Trimming cost V 9 bases and J 0 bases, with 9 bases left between them. This CDR3 has 14 residues. CDR3 bases: TGTGCCAGCCTCGGTAGCTCTGGGGCCAACGTCCTGACTTTC. Translated, it gives CASLGSSGANVLTF.

The rearrangement links TRBV28 to TRBJ2-7; 13 nucleotides agree with TRBD2. The germline V gene encodes CDR1 MDHEN and CDR2 SYDVKM. Trimming at V came to 3 bases and at J to 2 bases, leaving 13 bases not matched to a gene. The length of the CDR3 is 19 residues. Here the CDR3 reads CASSFGLLPTSGRAYEQYF. CDR3 DNA sequence: TGTGCCAGCAGTTTCGGACTCCTTCCTACTAGCGGGAGGGCCTACGAGCAGTACTTC.

The rearrangement links TRBV18 to TRBJ2-5, with D perhaps TRBD2 (5 bases). Germline V gene sequence: CDR1 KGHSH, CDR2 LQKENI. The CDR3 has 14 residues. The V gene lost 3 bases and the J gene lost 5 bases, with 13 bases spanning the gap. The CDR3 coding sequence is TGTGCCAGCTCACCCCACCCGGGGTACGAGACCCAGTACTTC. This sequence encodes CASSPHPGYETQYF.

This clone is a singleton in its sample. The chain recombines TRBV10-3 with TRBJ1-3, with 10 nucleotides matching TRBD1. Unmatched junction bases numbered 4, after V lost 7 bases and J lost 4 bases. The germline V gene has CDR1 ENHRY and CDR2 SYGVKD. This CDR3 has 14 residues. The CDR3 nucleotides read TGTGCCATCAAGGGGACAGGGGCCGGAAACACCATATATTTT. Translated: CAIKGTGAGNTIYF.

This chain joins TRBV18 and TRBJ2-5; 9 nucleotides line up with TRBD2. This CDR3 has 17 amino acids. V shed 2 bases, J shed 5 bases, and the junction held 12 bases outside the gene matches. The germline CDR1 and CDR2 sequences are KGHSH and LQKENI. The DNA for the CDR3 is TGTGCCAGCTCACCAACCTCCGCGGGAGGGCCAGGGGAGACCCAGTACTTC. The encoded protein is CASSPTSAGGPGETQYF.

The V gene is TRBV9, the J gene TRBJ2-7; TRBD2 matches at 11 bases. Losses at the gene ends were 4 bases for V and 3 bases for J; bases not matched to a gene: 6. Germline V gene lookup returns CDR1 SGDLS and CDR2 YYNGEE. CDR3 length: 15 residues. The CDR3 reads CASSLTGTSGYEQYF. The DNA of the CDR3 is TGTGCCAGCAGCCTAACCGGGACTAGCGGCTACGAGCAGTACTTC. The complete variable domain, with remaining parts taken from reference TRBV9 and TRBJ2-7, reads DSGVTQTPKHLITATGQRVTLRCSPRSGDLSVYWYQQSLDQGLQFLIQYYNGEERAKGNILERFSAQQFPDLHSELNLSSLELGDSALYFCASSLTGTSGYEQYFGPGTRLTVT.

This chain connects TRBV11-2 to TRBJ1-3, with 9 bases identical to TRBD1. The germline V gene encodes CDR1 SGHAT and CDR2 FQNNGV. The V and J ends lost 5 bases and 0 bases, in that order; junction bases with no gene match: 8. CDR3 length: 17 residues. The CDR3 DNA is TGTGCCAGCAGCCCGAACCGGGACAGGGTCTCTGGAAACACCATATATTTT. It codes for CASSPNRDRVSGNTIYF.

J is TRBJ2-3 and V is TRBV19; 10 nucleotides match TRBD2. Trimming at V came to 5 bases and at J to 4 bases, leaving 6 bases not matched to a gene. This CDR3 spans 15 amino acids. CDR1 is LNHDA, CDR2 SQIVND, per germline (reference sequence). For the CDR3, the DNA is TGTGCCAGTAGTTATACTAGCGGGGCCCCAGATACGCAGTATTTT. Its translation: CASSYTSGAPDTQYF.

The chain links TRBV2 to TRBJ2-2; 7 nucleotides agree with TRBD1. V shed 10 bases and J 5 bases; nucleotides not matched to a gene: 10. This CDR3 comprises 14 residues. CDR1 and CDR2 (germline): SNHLY, FYNNEI. The CDR3 bases are TGTGCCATCTCCGCAGAGGGGGCAACCGGGGAGCTGTTTTTT. Its protein is CAISAEGATGELFF. Full variable domain (remainder filled in from reference TRBV2 and TRBJ2-2): EPEVTQTPSHQVTQMGQEVILRCVPISNHLYFYWYRQILGQKVEFLVSFYNNEISEKSEIFDDQFSVERPDGSNFTLKIRSTKLEDSAMYFCAISAEGATGELFFGEGSRLTVL.

The rearrangement joins TRBV27 to TRBJ2-1; 10 bases align to TRBD2. The V and J ends lost 6 bases and 8 bases, in that order; junction bases with no gene match: 16. CDR1 is MNHEY, CDR2 SMNVEV, per germline (reference sequence). This CDR3 is 17 amino acids long. This chain's CDR3 is CASSLQRAGGLSDEQFF. The DNA of the CDR3 is TGTGCCAGCAGCCTACAGAGAGCGGGAGGGCTTTCGGATGAGCAGTTCTTC.

This chain joins TRBV28 and TRBJ1-2, with D possibly matching TRBD1 (5 bases). V was pared by 2 bases and J by 4 bases, with 14 bases between. The CDR3 has 15 residues. Looked up from germline, CDR1 is MDHEN and CDR2 is SYDVKM. CDR3 bases: TGTGCCAGCAGTTTAAACCCCCCGACAGTCTATGGCTACACCTTC. This sequence encodes CASSLNPPTVYGYTF.

The rearrangement joins TRBV6-8 to TRBJ2-7; 8 bases align to TRBD1. Germline V lookup: CDR1 MNHGY, CDR2 SAAAGT. After removal of 6 bases from V and 3 bases from J, the junction contained 7 bases not matched to a gene. The CDR3 contains 14 residues. For the CDR3, the DNA is TGTGCCAGCAGAGGACAGGGCGTCCTCTACGAGCAGTACTTC. Amino acids: CASRGQGVLYEQYF.

The rearrangement uses TRBV28 and TRBJ2-2; 7 positions match TRBD2. This CDR3 has 14 amino acids. Germline V gene sequence: CDR1 MDHEN, CDR2 SYDVKM. V gave up 7 bases and J gave up 3 bases; unmatched junction bases: 5. The CDR3, as DNA: TGTGCCAGCAACGGGAGGCGCCACACCGGGGAGCTGTTTTTT. The encoded protein is CASNGRRHTGELFF. Full variable domain (remainder filled in from reference TRBV28 and TRBJ2-2): DVKVTQSSRYLVKRTGEKVFLECVQDMDHENMFWYRQDPGLGLRLIYFSYDVKMKEKGDIPEGYSVSREKKERFSLILESASTNQTSMYLCASNGRRHTGELFFGEGSRLTVL.

The chain combines TRBV7-2 with TRBJ2-5; D is unclear. CDR3 length equals 14 residues. Germline CDR1 and CDR2: SGHTA and FQGNSA. Trimming took off 4 bases at V and 2 bases at J, with 11 bases between the two ends. CDR3 loop: CASSSPRPQETQYF. CDR3 coding DNA: TGTGCCAGCAGCTCCCCCAGGCCTCAAGAGACCCAGTACTTC.

Concerning this clone: Other DNA sequences of this sample code for an identical CDR3. The gene calls are TRBV7-3 and TRBJ2-4, with D possibly TRBD2 on 5 matching bases. Germline lookup yields CDR1 SGHTA and CDR2 FQGTGA. Trimming pared 4 bases from V and 13 bases from J, leaving 14 bases between. The CDR3 has 12 residues. The CDR3 region is CASSSPGMAQYF. The CDR3 region has the DNA TGTGCCAGCAGCTCCCCGGGGATGGCGCAGTACTTC.

This sequence joins TRBV7-9 and TRBJ2-5, with 9 bases fitting TRBD1. The CDR3 has 13 amino acids. The J segment lost 10 bases and the V segment lost 5 bases, leaving 8 bases of the junction unmatched. Germline V CDR1 and CDR2: SEHNR, FQNEAQ (reference sequence). CDR3 sequence (DNA): TGTGCCAGCAGCCCGGACAGGGGAGATATCCAGTACTTC. This sequence encodes CASSPDRGDIQYF.

The table lists this clone with a few counts. CDR3: CASSEGRLSGANVLTF. CDR3 coding DNA: TGTGCCAGCAGTGAGGGGAGACTCTCTGGGGCCAACGTCCTGACTTTC. The chain joins TRBV2 to TRBJ2-6; the D gene is possibly TRBD2 (5 bases). V was cut by 3 bases and J by 0 bases, with 9 bases left in between. Germline values: CDR1 SNHLY, CDR2 FYNNEI. The CDR3 loop spans 16 amino acids.

The rearrangement links TRBV11-1 to TRBJ2-6, with 8 bases identical to TRBD1. CDR3 length equals 17 residues. Germline CDR1 reads SGHAT; CDR2 reads FQDESV (reference sequence). With V trimmed by 5 bases and J by 4 bases, 10 bases remained unmatched. CDR3 region: CASSPSLRTGGANVLTF. CDR3 sequence (DNA): TGTGCCAGCAGCCCCTCCTTACGGACAGGGGGGGCCAACGTCCTGACTTTC.

CDR3: CAWSINTGSDTQYF. The CDR3 DNA is TGTGCCTGGAGTATTAACACAGGGTCGGATACGCAGTATTTT. The chain has TRBV30 and TRBJ2-3, with D possibly matching TRBD1 (6 bases). This CDR3 comprises 14 residues. V was trimmed by 2 bases and J by 6 bases, leaving 15 bases between them. Per germline, CDR1 GTSNPN and CDR2 SVGIG (reference sequence). Full variable domain (outside the CDR3, taken from reference TRBV30 and TRBJ2-3): SQTIHQWPATLVQPVGSPLSLECTVEGTSNPNLYWYRQAAGRGLQLLFYSVGIGQISSEVPQNLSASRPQDRQFILSSKKLLLSDSGFYLCAWSINTGSDTQYFGPGTRLTVL.

CDR3 protein: CAISDDEVYEQYF. CDR3 sequence (DNA): TGTGCCATCAGTGATGATGAGGTTTACGAGCAGTACTTC. V usage is TRBV10-3 and J usage is TRBJ2-7; no clear D gene. Trimming left V 3 bases short and J 4 bases short, with 10 bases between. From germline, CDR1 is ENHRY and CDR2 SYGVKD. This CDR3 region has 13 residues.

The chain links TRBV2 to TRBJ2-3; possible D gene TRBD2, 6 bases. Trimming took 7 bases from V and 3 from J, leaving 20 bases between them. The CDR3 covers 16 residues. CDR1 is SNHLY and CDR2 is FYNNEI in the germline V gene. The DNA for the CDR3 is TGTGCCAGCACCCGGGGGAGGATTTTATCGACAGATACGCAGTATTTT. Amino acid sequence: CASTRGRILSTDTQYF.

This clone appeared once. The chain uses TRBV9 and TRBJ1-2; 9 bases fit TRBD1. After removal of 3 bases from V and 3 bases from J, the junction contained 6 bases not matched to a gene. The germline CDR1 and CDR2 sequences are SGDLS and YYNGEE. The CDR3 totals 15 residues. CDR3 DNA: TGTGCCAGCAGCGCCGGACAGGGGAAGGACTATGGCTACACCTTC. This sequence encodes CASSAGQGKDYGYTF.